Sequencing of this T cell receptor beta chain was carried out in a study of blood T cell repertoires in COVID-19. Seattle cases were enrolled at active infection and followed longitudinally. V trimming: 4 bases; J trimming: 2 bases; junction bases outside the gene matches: 9. Germline V CDR1 and CDR2: SGHKS, YYEKEE (reference sequence). This CDR3 comprises 15 residues. Sequenced by immunoSEQ multiplex PCR; TCRdb stores in-frame clones only, minus some. Of 65,000 to 85,000 clones listed, roughly 90% are singletons. The source is a man older than 75 with COVID-19, enrolled during active disease. Sequenced: peripheral blood. The rearrangement joins TRBV5-5 to TRBJ2-7; 7 nucleotides line up with TRBD1. In nucleotides, the CDR3 is TGTGCCAGCAGCCCCAGGACAGGTCCCCCCTACGAGCAGTACTTC. This sequence encodes CASSPRTGPPYEQYF.